This record concerns one T cell receptor (beta chain) sequence. Its specific antigen is unknown. No quality values exist for individual bases; no much larger clone is one base distant. V drops 3 bases and J drops 4 bases, leaving 7 bases in between. The CDR3, cysteine through phenylalanine, is 13 amino acids long. CDR3 DNA is the only sequence kept; it has 39 bases, read in frame from the first base. The germline V gene (reference sequence) provides CDR1 LNHDA and CDR2 SQIVND. The sample's time point, from its label and the paper: after neoadjuvant nivolumab, at surgical resection. The patients had newly diagnosed stage II-IVA oral cavity squamous cell carcinoma and had not received any prior systemic or radiation treatment. Everyone in the cohort had locally advanced, HPV-negative oral cavity squamous cell carcinoma. Peripheral blood mononuclear cells were analyzed directly, without maintenance or expansion in culture. The samples were obtained from a longitudinal correlative study of a single-arm phase II trial testing neoadjuvant nivolumab in oral cavity squamous cell carcinoma. Genomic DNA-based TCRbeta sequencing was performed on subject-matched pre- and post-treatment PBMCs and tumors from three responders and three non-responders. Peripheral blood mononuclear cells were collected once before nivolumab treatment and again after treatment, at the time of surgery. The Maxwell RSC DNA from Cells kit was used to isolate genomic DNA from PBMCs.

This sample is part of a study of neoadjuvant anti-PD-1 for oral cavity cancer (dated by TCRdb to about 2021). Describing the broader study: Three to four biweekly doses of nivolumab at 3 mg/kg were mostly administered to patients before curative-intent surgical resection. A 33% response rate was observed in the parent correlative cohort, in which about a dozen patients were included. Patients who did not progress were given a fourth nivolumab dose at about day 43 and had definitive surgical resection on days 50-56. Under RECIST 1.1, patients with complete response, partial response or stable disease were classed as responders, and patients with progression were classed as non-responders.

What the work shows at the level of the full study, not this receptor alone: Only three patients per response group were included in the TCR analyses, and larger cohorts for validation were called for by the authors. After neoadjuvant nivolumab, T cell clonality (Gini index) in PBMCs was significantly higher in non-responders than in responders. Higher pretreatment blood Treg/Th17 ratios correlated with both higher pretreatment blood TCRbeta clonality and lower post-treatment tumor TCRbeta clonality.

PBMC libraries used mostly about 0.5 ug of input genomic DNA for deep sequencing, with six replicates per sample. The immunoSEQ hsTCRbeta kit was used to prepare TCRbeta libraries, following the manufacturer's instructions. Sequencing of the completed libraries took place using an Illumina NovaSeq 6000 S4 flow cell after they had been pooled to approximately 3 nM. As for the original processing: Raw data preprocessing and quality control were performed with the immunoSEQ Analyzer. The analysis was limited to productive rearrangements, and each clonotype was defined by a unique CDR3 amino acid sequence. Repertoire clonality was estimated as the Gini-Simpson index, computed with the R package tcR. Student's t test was used to compare Gini indices, while Pearson correlation assessed associations with tumor size change. TCRdb mirrors the immuneACCESS table, restricted to in-frame sequences. Some clones are absent from its copies; in checked studies, under half trace to an unresolved V gene, and the reason for the others is unknown. Clonal size and the V and J genes are those of that table, whereas D and trimming came from the DNA. The sample table contains tens of thousands of clones; only one count was recorded for 86% of them. Approximately 2.8% of the sample lies in the top ten.

The source was PBMCs, collected after nivolumab (anti-PD-1) treatment. The chain is made from TRBV19 and TRBJ1-5; a weak D assignment points to TRBD1 (5 bases agree). This receptor was obtained from a person between 40 and 80 years old with oral cavity squamous cell carcinoma. The sequenced DNA: TGTGCCAGTAGTATCCCAGGGAATCAGCCCCAGCATTTT. Its product reads: CASSIPGNQPQHF.